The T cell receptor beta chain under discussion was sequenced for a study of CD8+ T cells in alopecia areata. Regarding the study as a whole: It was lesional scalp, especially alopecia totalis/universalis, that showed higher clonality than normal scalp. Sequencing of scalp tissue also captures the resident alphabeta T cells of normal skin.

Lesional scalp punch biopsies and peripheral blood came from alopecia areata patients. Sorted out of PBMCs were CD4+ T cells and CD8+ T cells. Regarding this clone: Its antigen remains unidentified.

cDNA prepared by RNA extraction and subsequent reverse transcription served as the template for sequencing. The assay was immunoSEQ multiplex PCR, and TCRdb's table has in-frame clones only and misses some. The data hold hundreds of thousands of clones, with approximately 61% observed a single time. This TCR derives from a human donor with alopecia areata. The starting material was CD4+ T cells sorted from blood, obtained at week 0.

The CDR3 DNA reads TGTGCCAGCAGCTTAGCGGCACTGTCGGTCGGGGGAAAGACCCAGTACTTC. It encodes CASSLAALSVGGKTQYF. The V gene is TRBV7-2, the J gene TRBJ2-5; possibly TRBD2 for D (6 bases). The CDR3 is 17 residues long. V shed 0 bases and J shed 6 bases, with 20 bases lying between them. Germline V lookup: CDR1 SGHTA, CDR2 FQGNSA. Drawing the rest from reference TRBV7-2 and TRBJ2-5, the complete variable domain is GAGVSQSPSNKVTEKGKDVELRCDPISGHTALYWYRQSLGQGLEFLIYFQGNSAPDKSGLPSDRFSAERTGGSVSTLTIQRTQQEDSAVYLCASSLAALSVGGKTQYFGPGTRLLVL.